This entry describes one T cell receptor (beta chain). Its specificity is not known. Germline values: CDR1 SGHDT, CDR2 YYEEEE. This CDR3 comprises 14 residues. Trimming removed 6 bases at V and 3 bases at J, with 10 bases between. TCRdb's table, derived via immunoSEQ multiplex PCR, lists solely in-frame clones and lacks some. Altogether about 140,000 clones are present, about 87% being singletons, with the ten largest covering 1.9%. This record belongs to a study of T cell responses to AZD1222 COVID-19 vaccine. Whole-study results and caveats: A reported finding is that nearly half of spike-specific TCRs target unmutated variant regions.

This TCR derives from an adult in good health. This sample comprised peripheral blood, obtained on day 0 of AZD1222 vaccination. The chain uses TRBV5-6 and TRBJ2-6, with D tentatively TRBD1 (6 bases). The CDR3 here is CASTRTDGANVLTF. In DNA, the CDR3 is TGTGCCAGCACCAGGACAGATGGGGCCAACGTCCTGACTTTC.